This paragraph covers one TCR beta chain sequence. What it binds is not known. This sample is part of a study of T cells in localized non-small cell lung cancer. Overall study results and limits: Uninvolved adjacent lung showed peak T cell clonality, exceeding tumor. A median of roughly 57 clones ranked among the top 100 in tumor appeared in adjacent lung. It remains possible that heterogeneity exists, since only one tumor region was sequenced. A higher density of T cells in blood coincided with extended overall survival.

V lost 4 bases, J lost 5 bases, and 8 bases stayed unmatched. Germline lookup yields CDR1 MNHEY and CDR2 SMNVEV (reference sequence). The CDR3 is 15 residues long. The repertoire was sequenced with immunoSEQ multiplex PCR; TCRdb's copy has only in-frame clones and lacks some. The data show 35,000 to 40,000 clones, around 87% seen once. This chain links TRBV27 with TRBJ2-5, with TRBD2 identical over 9 bases. The receptor's source is a man aged 40 to 70 with stage I lung adenocarcinoma. The material was peripheral blood, obtained before any cancer treatment. CDR3 bases: TGTGCCAGCAGTTCGAGGAGACTAGCGGAGGAGACCCAGTACTTC. Residues: CASSSRRLAEETQYF.